This T cell receptor (beta chain) was sequenced during a study of T cell responses to AZD1222 COVID-19 vaccine. The study's findings and limits: The study found vaccine-associated CD4 TCRs spanning spike, dominant at 160-218 and 743-854.

TCRdb keeps only in-frame clones here, not all; method: immunoSEQ multiplex PCR. The table lists 95,000 to 150,000 clones, less than 90% of them singletons. Germline V gene data show CDR1 as LNHNV and CDR2 as YYDKDF (reference sequence). The CDR3 has 17 amino acids. After removal of 1 base from V and 2 bases from J, the junction contained 9 bases not matched to a gene. Concerning this clone: The antigen remains undetermined.

The source material was peripheral blood, sampled on day 0 of AZD1222 vaccination. The V call is TRBV15, the J call TRBJ2-3; 7 positions agree with TRBD1. This TCR came from an adult in good health. The CDR3 protein is CATSRGLGQLITDTQYF. The CDR3 DNA reads as TGTGCCACCAGCAGAGGTTTGGGACAGCTAATCACAGATACGCAGTATTTT.